The clone carrying this T cell receptor beta chain was seen at least ten times. The CDR3 has 15 residues. CDR1 and CDR2 from the germline V gene are SGHTA and FQGNSA. V lost 5 bases to trimming and J lost 6 bases, with 17 bases between them. This sample was included in a study of identical twins. MiXCR, run by TCRdb on the 5' RACE reads, gives a single entry per CDR3 protein. The sample has 650,000 to 750,000 distinct CDR3 sequences; 20% to 25% are singletons. These sequences were also reported in another study, on T cells expressing NK-cell markers. According to that study: With an anti-gamma-delta TCR antibody, sorting in several experiments was kept to alpha-beta TCR T cells.

The chain links TRBV7-2 to TRBJ2-1, with a tentative D call TRBD2 (7 bases). The specimen sequenced was PBMCs. The source is a woman between 18 and 30 years old in good health. The CDR3 region has the DNA TGTGCCAGCAGCCCCACGGGGGGCCGAGGCAATGAGCAGTTCTTC. Protein: CASSPTGGRGNEQFF. Variable domain in full (rest from reference TRBV7-2 and TRBJ2-1): GAGVSQSPSNKVTEKGKDVELRCDPISGHTALYWYRQSLGQGLEFLIYFQGNSAPDKSGLPSDRFSAERTGGSVSTLTIQRTQQEDSAVYLCASSPTGGRGNEQFFGPGTRLTVL.